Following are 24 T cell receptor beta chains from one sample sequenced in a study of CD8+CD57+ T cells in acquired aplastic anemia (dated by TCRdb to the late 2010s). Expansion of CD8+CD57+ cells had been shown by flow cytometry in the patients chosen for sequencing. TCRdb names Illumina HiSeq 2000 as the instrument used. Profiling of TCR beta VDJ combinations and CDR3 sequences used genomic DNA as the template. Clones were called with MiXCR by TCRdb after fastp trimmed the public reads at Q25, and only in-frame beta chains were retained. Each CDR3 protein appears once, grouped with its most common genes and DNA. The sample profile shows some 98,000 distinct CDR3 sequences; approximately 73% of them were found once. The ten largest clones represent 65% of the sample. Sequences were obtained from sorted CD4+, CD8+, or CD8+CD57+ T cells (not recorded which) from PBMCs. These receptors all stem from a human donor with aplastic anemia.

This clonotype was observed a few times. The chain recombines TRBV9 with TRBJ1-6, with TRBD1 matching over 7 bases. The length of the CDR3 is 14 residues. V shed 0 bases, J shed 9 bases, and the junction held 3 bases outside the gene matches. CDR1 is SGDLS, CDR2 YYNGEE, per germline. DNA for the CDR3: TGTGCCAGCAGCGTAGGAGGGGGCCGTTCACCCCTCCACTTT. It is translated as CASSVGGGRSPLHF.

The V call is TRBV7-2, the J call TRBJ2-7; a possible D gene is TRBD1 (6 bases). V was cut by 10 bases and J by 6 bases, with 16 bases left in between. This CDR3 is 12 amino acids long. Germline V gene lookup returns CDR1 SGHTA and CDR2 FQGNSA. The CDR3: CATSVQGCEQYF. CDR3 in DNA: TGTGCCACCAGTGTACAGGGTTGCGAGCAGTACTTC. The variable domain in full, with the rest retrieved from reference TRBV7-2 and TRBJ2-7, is GAGVSQSPSNKVTEKGKDVELRCDPISGHTALYWYRQSLGQGLEFLIYFQGNSAPDKSGLPSDRFSAERTGGSVSTLTIQRTQQEDSAVYLCATSVQGCEQYFGPGTRLTVT.

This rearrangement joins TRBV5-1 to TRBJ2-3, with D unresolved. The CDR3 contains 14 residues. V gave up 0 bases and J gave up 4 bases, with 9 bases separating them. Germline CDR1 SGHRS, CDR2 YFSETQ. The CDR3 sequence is CASSLDSFADTQYF. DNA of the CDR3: TGCGCCAGCAGCTTGGATAGTTTTGCAGATACGCAGTATTTT.

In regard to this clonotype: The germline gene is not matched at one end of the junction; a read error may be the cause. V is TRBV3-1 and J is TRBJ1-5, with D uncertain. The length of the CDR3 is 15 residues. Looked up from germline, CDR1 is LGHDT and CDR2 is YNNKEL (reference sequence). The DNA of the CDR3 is TGTGCCAGCGGCCAAGAGTTTTATGAAGATCAGCCCCAGCATTTT. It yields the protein CASGQEFYEDQPQHF.

The CDR3 DNA reads TGCGCCAGCAGCTTGATGGTCGCCGGGACGAGCACAGATACGCAGTATTTT. This translates into CASSLMVAGTSTDTQYF. The rearrangement joins TRBV5-1 to TRBJ2-3; D is tentatively TRBD1 or TRBD2 (5 bases each). Trimming shortened V by 1 base and J by 0 bases, and 15 bases separated the two germline ends. The CDR3 contains 17 residues. CDR1 and CDR2 (germline): SGHRS, YFSETQ.

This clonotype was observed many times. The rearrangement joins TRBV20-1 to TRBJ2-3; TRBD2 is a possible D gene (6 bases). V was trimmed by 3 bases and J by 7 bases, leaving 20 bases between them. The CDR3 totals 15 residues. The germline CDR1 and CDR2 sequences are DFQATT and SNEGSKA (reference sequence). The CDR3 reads CSARALEGTHYTQYF. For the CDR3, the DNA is TGCAGTGCTAGGGCCCTGGAGGGCACACACTATACGCAGTATTTT.

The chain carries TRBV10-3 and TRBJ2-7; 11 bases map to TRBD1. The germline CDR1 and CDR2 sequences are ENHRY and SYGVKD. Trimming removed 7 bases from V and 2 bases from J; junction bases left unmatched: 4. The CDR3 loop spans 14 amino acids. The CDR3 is CAIKPGQGAYEQYF. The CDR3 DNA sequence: TGTGCCATCAAACCGGGACAGGGGGCCTACGAGCAGTACTTC.

The CDR3 region is CSASGTANSPLHF. In nucleotides, the CDR3 is TGCAGTGCTAGTGGGACGGCGAATTCACCCCTCCACTTT. This chain joins TRBV20-1 and TRBJ1-6; tentative D call: TRBD1 (5 bases). This CDR3 comprises 13 residues. Trimming removed 3 bases from V and 7 bases from J, with 10 bases in between. Germline V gene data show CDR1 as DFQATT and CDR2 as SNEGSKA (reference sequence).

The CDR3 protein is CASSLDTLNTEAFF. The CDR3 DNA follows: TGTGCCAGCAGCCTGGACACTCTGAACACTGAAGCTTTCTTT. The rearrangement joins TRBV7-9 to TRBJ1-1, with D tentatively TRBD1 (5 bases). This CDR3 contains 14 residues. Germline CDR1 and CDR2: SEHNR and FQNEAQ (reference sequence). Trimming took 5 bases from V and 0 from J, leaving 10 bases between them.

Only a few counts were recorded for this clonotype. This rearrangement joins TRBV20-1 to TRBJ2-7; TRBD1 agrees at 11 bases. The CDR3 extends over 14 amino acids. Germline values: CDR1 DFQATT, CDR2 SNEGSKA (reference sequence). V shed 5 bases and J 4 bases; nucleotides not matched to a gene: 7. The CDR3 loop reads CSAGDRGSLYEQYF. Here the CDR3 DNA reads TGCAGTGCTGGGGACAGGGGGTCTTTATACGAGCAGTACTTC.

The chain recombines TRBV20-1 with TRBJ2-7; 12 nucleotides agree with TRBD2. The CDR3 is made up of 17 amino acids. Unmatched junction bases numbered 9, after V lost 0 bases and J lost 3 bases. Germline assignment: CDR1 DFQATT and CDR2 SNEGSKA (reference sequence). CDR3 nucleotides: TGCAGTGCTAGAGATCGAGACGGACTAGCGGGAATCTACGAGCAGTACTTC. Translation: CSARDRDGLAGIYEQYF.

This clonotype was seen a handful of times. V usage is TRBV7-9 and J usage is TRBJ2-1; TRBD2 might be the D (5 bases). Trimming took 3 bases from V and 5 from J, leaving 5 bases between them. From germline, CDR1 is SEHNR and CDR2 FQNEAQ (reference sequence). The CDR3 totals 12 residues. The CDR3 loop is CASSFGDNEQFF. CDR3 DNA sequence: TGTGCCAGCAGCTTCGGGGACAATGAGCAGTTCTTC.

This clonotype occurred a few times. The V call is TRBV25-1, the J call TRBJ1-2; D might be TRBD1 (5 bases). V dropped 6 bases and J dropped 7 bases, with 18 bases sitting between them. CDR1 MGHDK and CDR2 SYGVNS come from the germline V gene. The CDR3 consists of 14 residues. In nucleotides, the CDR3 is TGTGCCAGCAGGGGCTGGGGACTTGAAGGTGGCTACACCTTC. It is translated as CASRGWGLEGGYTF.

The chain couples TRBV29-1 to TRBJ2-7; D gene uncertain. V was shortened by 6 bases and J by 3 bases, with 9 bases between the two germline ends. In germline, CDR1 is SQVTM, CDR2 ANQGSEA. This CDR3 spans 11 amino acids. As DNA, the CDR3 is TGCAGCGTAAGGAATCACTACGAGCAGTACTTC. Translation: CSVRNHYEQYF.

The CDR3 spells CATSDGKSNQPQHF. The CDR3 nucleotides are TGTGCCACCAGTGATGGCAAGAGCAATCAGCCCCAGCATTTT. This chain connects TRBV24-1 to TRBJ1-5, with unresolved D. Germline-derived CDR1 and CDR2 are KGHDR and SFDVKD. This CDR3 region has 14 residues. V lost 3 bases and J 1 base, leaving 6 bases between the germline ends.

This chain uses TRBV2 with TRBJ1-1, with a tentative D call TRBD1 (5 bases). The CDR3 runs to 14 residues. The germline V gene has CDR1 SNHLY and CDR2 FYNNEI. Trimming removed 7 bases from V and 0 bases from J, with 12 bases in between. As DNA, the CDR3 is TGTGCCAGCACTACAGGCTCTATGAACACTGAAGCTTTCTTT. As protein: CASTTGSMNTEAFF.

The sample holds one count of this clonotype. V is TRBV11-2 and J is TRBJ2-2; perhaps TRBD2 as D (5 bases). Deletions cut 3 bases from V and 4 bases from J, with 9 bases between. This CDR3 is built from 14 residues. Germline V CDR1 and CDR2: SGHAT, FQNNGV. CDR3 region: CASSLLAGTGELFF. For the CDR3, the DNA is TGTGCCAGCAGCTTGCTGGCGGGCACCGGGGAGCTGTTTTTT.

CDR3: CASSRRWGEPLQETQYF. The DNA of the CDR3 is TGTGCCAGTAGTCGTCGATGGGGGGAACCCCTCCAAGAGACCCAGTACTTC. The V call is TRBV19, the J call TRBJ2-5; TRBD2 might be the D (6 bases). Germline V lookup: CDR1 LNHDA, CDR2 SQIVND (reference sequence). The CDR3 length is 17 residues. Deletions cut 5 bases from V and 1 base from J, with 20 bases between.

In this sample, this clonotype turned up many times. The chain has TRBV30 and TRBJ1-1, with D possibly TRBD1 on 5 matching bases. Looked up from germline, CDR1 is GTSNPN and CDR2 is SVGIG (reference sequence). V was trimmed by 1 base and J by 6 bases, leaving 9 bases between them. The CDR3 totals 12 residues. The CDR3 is CAWSGGTAEAFF. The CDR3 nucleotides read TGTGCCTGGAGTGGGGGGACGGCTGAAGCTTTCTTT.

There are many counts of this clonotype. DNA of the CDR3: TGTGCCAGCAGCTGGGACAGGGGGCTTGGAAACACCATATATTTT. Its translation: CASSWDRGLGNTIYF. The chain uses TRBV7-9 and TRBJ1-3; 12 positions match TRBD1. Germline CDR1 is SEHNR and CDR2 is FQNEAQ (reference sequence). This CDR3 has 15 amino acids. Trimming took 4 bases from V and 3 from J; bases not matched to a gene: 1.

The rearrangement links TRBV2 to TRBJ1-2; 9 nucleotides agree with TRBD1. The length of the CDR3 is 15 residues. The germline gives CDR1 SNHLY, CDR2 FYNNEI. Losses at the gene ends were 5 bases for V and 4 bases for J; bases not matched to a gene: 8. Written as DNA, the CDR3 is TGTGCCAGCAGTACCTGGGGACAGGGAAGCTATGGCTACACCTTC. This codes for CASSTWGQGSYGYTF.

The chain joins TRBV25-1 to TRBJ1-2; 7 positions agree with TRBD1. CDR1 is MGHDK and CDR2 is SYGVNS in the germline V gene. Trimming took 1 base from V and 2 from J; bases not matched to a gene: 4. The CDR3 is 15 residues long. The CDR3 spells CASSEWTGPNYGYTF. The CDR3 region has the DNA TGTGCCAGCAGTGAATGGACAGGCCCAAACTATGGCTACACCTTC.

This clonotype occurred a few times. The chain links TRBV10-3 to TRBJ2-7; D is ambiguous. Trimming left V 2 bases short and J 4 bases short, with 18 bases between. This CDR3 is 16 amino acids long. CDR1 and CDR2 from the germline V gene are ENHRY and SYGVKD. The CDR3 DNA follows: TGTGCCATCAGTGAGGCCTCCCCAGTAAGAAAATACGAGCAGTACTTC. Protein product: CAISEASPVRKYEQYF.

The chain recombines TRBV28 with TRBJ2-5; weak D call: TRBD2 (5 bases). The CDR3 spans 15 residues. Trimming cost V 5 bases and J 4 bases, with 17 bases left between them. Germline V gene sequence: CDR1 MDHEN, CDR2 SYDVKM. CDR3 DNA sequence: TGTGCCAGCAGTACCTTTTCCCTAGCAACAGAGACCCAGTACTTC. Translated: CASSTFSLATETQYF.